The 21 T cell receptor beta chains reported below all come from one sample, sequenced in a study of persistence of HIV-infected CD4 T cells. These TCRs' antigens remain unknown. Cells were stimulated with CMV-infected fibroblast lysates at 10 ug/mL. Memory cells lacking CD40L and CD69 with high CD45RO were sorted. Sequencing used immunoSEQ version 4 in survey mode. Profiled with immunoSEQ multiplex PCR; TCRdb holds only in-frame clones, not every one. The sample carries about 37,000 clones, around 80% recorded once. Sequencing was performed on CD4+ T cells sorted from PBMCs after approximately 19-hour stimulation, taken from a patient who received antiretroviral therapy. These receptors originate from an adult man with HIV who was CMV-seropositive.

This rearrangement joins TRBV6-1 to TRBJ2-3; TRBD1 agrees at 7 bases. CDR1 and CDR2 (germline): MNHNS, SASEGT. With 5 bases clipped from V and 3 bases from J, the junction kept 5 bases outside the gene matches. The CDR3 runs to 14 residues. DNA for the CDR3: TGTGCCAGCAGTCACAGGGGCGCGACAGATACGCAGTATTTT. It specifies CASSHRGATDTQYF.

The chain combines TRBV10-3 with TRBJ1-6, with unresolved D. V was shortened by 3 bases and J by 0 bases, with 12 bases between the two germline ends. CDR1 and CDR2 (germline): ENHRY, SYGVKD. CDR3 length: 17 amino acids. CDR3 in amino acids: CAISDWVSSSYNSPLHF. CDR3 sequence (DNA): TGTGCCATCAGTGACTGGGTTTCAAGCTCCTATAATTCACCCCTCCACTTT.

The chain recombines TRBV24-1 with TRBJ1-4, with D tentatively TRBD1 (5 bases). With 2 bases removed from V and 8 bases from J, the gap between germline ends came to 17 bases. This CDR3 has 16 residues. Germline V gene lookup returns CDR1 KGHDR and CDR2 SFDVKD. The CDR3: CATSDSRAGVQEKLFF. CDR3 nucleotide sequence: TGTGCCACCAGTGATTCTCGAGCGGGGGTTCAAGAAAAACTGTTTTTT.

V gene TRBV27 combines with J gene TRBJ1-4, with a possible D match to TRBD1 (6 bases). This CDR3 is built from 17 residues. Germline CDR1 is MNHEY and CDR2 is SMNVEV (reference sequence). V lost 2 bases and J 2 bases, leaving 15 bases between the germline ends. The CDR3 reads CASSLRDTRGTNEKLFF. DNA for the CDR3: TGTGCCAGCAGTTTACGGGACACCCGAGGGACTAATGAAAAACTGTTTTTT.

The chain uses TRBV6-6 and TRBJ2-7; D is possibly TRBD2 (6 bases). The ends were cut back, 7 bases at V and 7 bases at J, with 20 bases in the middle. This CDR3 is built from 14 residues. Per the germline V gene, CDR1 is MNHNY and CDR2 is SVGAGI (reference sequence). CDR3 sequence (DNA): TGTGCCAGCAAACTCGACGGGACTCGGGATGAGCAGTACTTC. As protein: CASKLDGTRDEQYF.

The J gene is TRBJ1-2, the V gene TRBV2; D may be TRBD1 (5 bases). The CDR3 is 14 residues long. The ends were cut back, 4 bases at V and 2 bases at J, with 11 bases in the middle. CDR1 is SNHLY, CDR2 FYNNEI, per germline. The CDR3 is CASSVGEVNYGYTF. The CDR3 nucleotides read TGTGCCAGCAGTGTGGGGGAGGTAAACTATGGCTACACCTTC.

This clone was counted only a few times. This rearrangement joins TRBV13 to TRBJ1-2; D is perhaps TRBD1 (6 bases). Germline V lookup: CDR1 PRHDT, CDR2 FYEKMQ (reference sequence). The CDR3 consists of 16 residues. V was cut by 1 base and J by 1 base, with 13 bases left in between. The CDR3 DNA follows: TGTGCCAGCAGCTTAGTGAGGGGGACACTTAACTATGGCTACACCTTC. The encoded protein is CASSLVRGTLNYGYTF. Supplemented by reference TRBV13 and TRBJ1-2, the full variable domain reads AAGVIQSPRHLIKEKRETATLKCYPIPRHDTVYWYQQGPGQDPQFLISFYEKMQSDKGSIPDRFSAQQFSDYHSELNMSSLELGDSALYFCASSLVRGTLNYGYTFGSGTRLTVV.

The chain employs TRBV5-4 and TRBJ2-4; 11 positions match TRBD1. Trimming at V came to 4 bases and at J to 7 bases, leaving 4 bases not matched to a gene. The CDR3 spans 14 residues. Germline CDR1 is SGHNT and CDR2 is YYREEE (reference sequence). The CDR3 reads CASSLDRGQNIQYF. DNA for the CDR3: TGTGCCAGCAGCCTGGACAGGGGGCAGAACATTCAGTACTTC.

The chain couples TRBV28 to TRBJ1-5, with D hard to call. The CDR3 extends over 12 amino acids. The germline V gene encodes CDR1 MDHEN and CDR2 SYDVKM. Between the trimmed V and J ends, which lost 7 bases and 9 bases, there was a span of 13 bases. The CDR3 protein is CASTTTEAPQHF. The CDR3 coding sequence is TGTGCCAGCACCACCACGGAGGCGCCCCAGCATTTT.

V and J are TRBV5-1 and TRBJ2-7; TRBD1 agrees at 9 bases. CDR3 length equals 17 residues. Germline CDR1 reads SGHRS; CDR2 reads YFSETQ. V was clipped by 2 bases and J by 1 base; unmatched bases: 10. The chain's CDR3 is CASSLNLQGAQSYEQYF. CDR3 in DNA: TGCGCCAGCAGCTTAAACTTACAGGGGGCCCAATCCTACGAGCAGTACTTC.

This clone counts as medium-sized. This chain joins TRBV28 and TRBJ1-5, with 10 bases fitting TRBD1. The CDR3 sequence is 16 residues long. Per the germline V gene, CDR1 is MDHEN and CDR2 is SYDVKM. The junction had 6 bases not matched to a gene; V was cut back by 5 bases and J by 2 bases. CDR3 coding DNA: TGTGCCAGCAGTGGGGACAGGGGTGTTGGCAATCAGCCCCAGCATTTT. Protein sequence: CASSGDRGVGNQPQHF.

The chain joins TRBV6-1 to TRBJ2-3; D is tentatively TRBD1 or TRBD2 (5 bases each). This CDR3 is built from 16 residues. The germline gives CDR1 MNHNS, CDR2 SASEGT. The V end lost 2 bases, the J end lost 2 bases, and 14 bases lay between the germline ends. CDR3 residues: CASSEPGATYTDTQYF. The CDR3 DNA follows: TGTGCCAGCAGTGAACCCGGGGCAACTTACACAGATACGCAGTATTTT.

The CDR3 sequence: CASSEAASGGAGELFF. The DNA of the CDR3 is TGTGCCAGCAGTGAAGCGGCTAGCGGGGGGGCCGGGGAGCTGTTTTTT. The chain has TRBV6-1 and TRBJ2-2, with 12 bases fitting TRBD2. The trim removed 0 bases at V and 6 bases at J, leaving 2 bases unmatched. The CDR3 consists of 16 residues. Germline V gene sequence: CDR1 MNHNS, CDR2 SASEGT.

The V and J genes are TRBV19 and TRBJ1-3, with 11 bases that match TRBD1. The germline CDR1 and CDR2 sequences are LNHDA and SQIVND (reference sequence). This CDR3 contains 16 residues. V lost 7 bases to trimming and J lost 4 bases; unmatched junction nucleotides: 9. In DNA form, the CDR3 reads TGTGCCAGTACCATGGGGACAGGGGGTTACGGAAACACCATATATTTT. Protein: CASTMGTGGYGNTIYF. Using reference TRBV19 and TRBJ1-3 for the parts outside the CDR3, the full variable domain is DGGITQSPKYLFRKEGQNVTLSCEQNLNHDAMYWYRQDPGQGLRLIYYSQIVNDFQKGDIAEGYSVSREKKESFPLTVTSAQKNPTAFYLCASTMGTGGYGNTIYFGEGSWLTVV.

This rearrangement joins TRBV2 to TRBJ2-3; D remains unclear. V lost 4 bases and J lost 2, with 13 bases in between. Germline lookup yields CDR1 SNHLY and CDR2 FYNNEI. The CDR3 extends over 15 amino acids. Here the CDR3 reads CASSGGGPSTDTQYF. In DNA, the CDR3 is TGTGCCAGCAGTGGTGGCGGACCTTCCACAGATACGCAGTATTTT.

This chain joins TRBV4-1 and TRBJ2-1; 7 bases are shared with TRBD1. Trimming removed 0 bases from V and 7 bases from J; junction bases left unmatched: 15. CDR3 length: 18 residues. CDR1 is MGHRA, CDR2 YSYEKL, per germline. DNA of the CDR3: TGCGCCAGCAGCCAAGAAGAGTTAGTAAGGGGGCGATGGAATGAGCAGTTCTTC. It is translated as CASSQEELVRGRWNEQFF.

The genes are TRBV5-1 and TRBJ1-3, with D possibly TRBD1 on 6 matching bases. Trimming removed 2 bases from V and 6 bases from J, with 15 bases in between. The CDR3 loop spans 15 amino acids. Germline V gives CDR1 SGHRS, CDR2 YFSETQ. This CDR3 is CASSLMGQLLNTIYF. The DNA for the CDR3 is TGCGCCAGCAGCTTAATGGGACAACTTTTAAACACCATATATTTT.

This clone was recorded a few times. V gene TRBV6-1 combines with J gene TRBJ1-5; D is unresolved. This CDR3 is built from 14 residues. CDR1 and CDR2 from the germline V gene are MNHNS and SASEGT. V was clipped by 6 bases and J by 2 bases, with 11 bases between them. The CDR3 DNA is TGTGCCAGCAGCCGCCCCGGGGGCAATCAGCCCCAGCATTTT. Its translation: CASSRPGGNQPQHF.

J is TRBJ1-2 and V is TRBV6-5; 9 bases agree with TRBD1. V lost 7 bases and J lost 8; bases outside the gene matches: 5. The CDR3 has 12 amino acids. Germline V gene sequence: CDR1 MNHEY, CDR2 SVGAGI. CDR3 bases: TGTGCCAGCAAAGGAACAGGGGGCGGCTACACCTTC. This codes for CASKGTGGGYTF.

The chain joins TRBV5-1 to TRBJ1-2, with D possibly being TRBD1 (5 bases). V was pared by 4 bases and J by 6 bases, with 16 bases between. CDR3 length: 14 residues. Germline CDR1 SGHRS, CDR2 YFSETQ. The CDR3 nucleotides read TGCGCCAGCAGCGTAGGACATCCCCAAGATGGCTACACCTTC. Translated, it gives CASSVGHPQDGYTF.

CDR3 sequence: CASSVGPAYGYTF. The CDR3 bases are TGTGCCAGCAGTGTGGGGCCGGCCTATGGCTACACCTTC. V gene TRBV2 combines with J gene TRBJ1-2, with D perhaps matching TRBD1 (5 bases). Germline V lookup: CDR1 SNHLY, CDR2 FYNNEI. V lost 4 bases and J lost 4, with 10 bases in between. The CDR3 runs to 13 residues.